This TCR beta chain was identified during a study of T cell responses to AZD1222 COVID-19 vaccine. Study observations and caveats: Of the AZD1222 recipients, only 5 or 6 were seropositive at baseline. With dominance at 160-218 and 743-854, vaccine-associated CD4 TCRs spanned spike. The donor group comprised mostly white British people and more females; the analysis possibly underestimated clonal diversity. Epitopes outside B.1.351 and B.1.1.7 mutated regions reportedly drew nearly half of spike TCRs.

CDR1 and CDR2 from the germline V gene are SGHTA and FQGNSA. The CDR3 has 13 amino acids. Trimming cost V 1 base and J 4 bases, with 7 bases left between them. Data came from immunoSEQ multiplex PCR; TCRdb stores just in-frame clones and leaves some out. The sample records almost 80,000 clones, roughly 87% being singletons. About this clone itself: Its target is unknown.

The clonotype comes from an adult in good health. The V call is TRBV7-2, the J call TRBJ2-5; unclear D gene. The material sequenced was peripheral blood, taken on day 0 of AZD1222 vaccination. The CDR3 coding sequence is TGTGCCAGCAGCTTAGGGGGAACAGAGACCCAGTACTTC. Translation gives CASSLGGTETQYF.